This is a list of T cell receptor beta chains from one sample in a study of blood T cell repertoires in COVID-19. The method was immunoSEQ multiplex PCR; TCRdb's version includes in-frame clones alone and lacks a portion of them. The repertoire includes 200,000 or so clones, roughly 76% of them detected once, and approximately 12% sits in the top ten. Sequences were obtained from peripheral blood. The receptors shown here come from a woman older than 75 with COVID-19, enrolled during active disease. CDR3s include the opening cysteine and the closing phenylalanine or tryptophan. A D gene is named only where the DNA matches it firmly. A row's size may be missing; if present it is once, few, many or a size class.

CDR3aa | CDR3nt | j_gene | d_gene | v_gene | abundance
CATLGPTDTQYF | TGTGCCACCCTCGGTCCCACAGATACGCAGTATTTT | TRBJ2-3 | NA | TRBV24-1 | NA
CTIRETGNTQYF | TGCACCATCAGAGAAACCGGGAATACGCAGTATTTT | TRBJ2-3 | NA | TRBV29-1 | NA
CASSPGLNTGELFF | TGTGCCAGCAGCCCTGGACTGAACACCGGGGAGCTGTTTTTT | TRBJ2-2 | NA | TRBV9 | NA
CASSESGDEQYF | TGTGCCAGCAGTGAAAGCGGGGATGAGCAGTACTTC | TRBJ2-7 | TRBD2 | TRBV2 | NA
CASSHRTGRDEKLFF | TGTGCCAGCAGCCACCGGACAGGACGGGATGAAAAACTGTTTTTT | TRBJ1-4 | NA | TRBV21-1 | NA
CASSPGTDEQYF | TGTGCCAGCAGCCCGGGGACAGACGAGCAGTACTTC | TRBJ2-7 | TRBD1 | TRBV11-3 | NA
CASSQDYSTNYGYTF | TGCGCCAGCAGCCAAGATTACAGTACTAACTATGGCTACACCTTC | TRBJ1-2 | NA | TRBV4-3 | few
CASSLGLASYNEQFF | TGTGCCAGCAGCTTAGGTCTAGCGTCCTACAATGAGCAGTTCTTC | TRBJ2-1 | NA | TRBV7-8 | NA
CASSPTETYEQYF | TGTGCCAGCAGCCCGACAGAGACCTACGAGCAGTACTTC | TRBJ2-7 | NA | TRBV6-5 | once
CATSRELAGEQFF | TGTGCCACCAGCAGAGAGCTAGCGGGTGAGCAGTTCTTC | TRBJ2-1 | TRBD2 | TRBV15 | NA
CASSPPSGGQRGTQYF | TGTGCCAGCTCACCACCCAGCGGGGGCCAACGTGGTACCCAGTACTTC | TRBJ2-5 | TRBD2 | TRBV18 | NA
CASSLGDTYEQYF | TGCGCCAGCAGCTTGGGGGACACCTACGAGCAGTACTTC | TRBJ2-7 | NA | TRBV5-1 | NA
CASSWEHRGNDSPLHF | TGTGCCAGCAGTTGGGAGCACAGGGGAAATGATTCACCCCTCCACTTT | TRBJ1-6 | TRBD1 | TRBV6-5 | many
CASSLETGQNQPQHF | TGTGCCAGCAGCTTAGAGACAGGCCAAAATCAGCCCCAGCATTTT | TRBJ1-5 | NA | TRBV7-2 | NA
CASSLRQRNTEAFF | TGTGCCAGCAGCTTGCGACAGAGGAACACTGAAGCTTTCTTT | TRBJ1-1 | NA | TRBV5-6 | NA
CASNPGGGLSTDTQYF | TGCGCCAGCAACCCCGGCGGGGGGCTATCCACAGATACGCAGTATTTT | TRBJ2-3 | TRBD2 | TRBV5-1 | few
CASSFSGANTGELFF | TGCGCCAGCAGCTTTAGCGGGGCGAACACCGGGGAGCTGTTTTTT | TRBJ2-2 | TRBD2 | TRBV5-1 | NA
CASSGGPIGVDTQYF | TGTGCCAGCAGCGGAGGGCCCATAGGGGTAGATACGCAGTATTTT | TRBJ2-3 | NA | TRBV5-4 | once
CASSSTGSYTDTQYF | TGTGCCAGCAGTTCGACAGGTTCTTACACAGATACGCAGTATTTT | TRBJ2-3 | NA | TRBV27 | few
CASSLGDRVQETQYF | TGCGCCAGCAGCTTGGGGGACAGGGTCCAAGAGACCCAGTACTTC | TRBJ2-5 | TRBD1 | TRBV5-1 | once
CASSLYYRSSYEQYF | TGTGCCAGCAGCTTGTATTACAGGAGCTCCTACGAGCAGTACTTC | TRBJ2-7 | NA | TRBV5-6 | few
CASRAGTATGNTIYF | TGTGCCAGCAGGGCTGGGACAGCTACTGGAAACACCATATATTTT | TRBJ1-3 | TRBD1 | TRBV5-4 | few
CASSTLPDKGNTIYF | TGTGCCAGCAGCACCCTCCCAGATAAAGGAAACACCATATATTTT | TRBJ1-3 | NA | TRBV28 | once
CASSRPTGVKTEAFF | TGTGCCAGCAGTCGCCCGACAGGGGTAAAGACTGAAGCTTTCTTT | TRBJ1-1 | TRBD1 | TRBV27 | NA
CASSQASRGGCSYEQYF | TGTGCCAGCAGCCAGGCCTCTCGCGGGGGGTGCTCCTACGAGCAGTACTTC | TRBJ2-7 | TRBD2 | TRBV3-1/TRBV3-2 | once
CAWTGGYYGYTF | TGTGCCTGGACAGGGGGCTACTATGGCTACACCTTC | TRBJ1-2 | TRBD1 | TRBV30 | NA
CASSLYAGPLEKLFF | TGTGCCAGCAGCTTGTATGCAGGGCCCCTTGAAAAACTGTTTTTT | TRBJ1-4 | NA | TRBV5-4 | NA
CASSPSVGQGGGELFF | TGTGCCAGCTCACCATCAGTCGGACAGGGTGGCGGGGAGCTGTTTTTT | TRBJ2-2 | TRBD1 | TRBV18 | NA
CATSRGGLESGAQYF | TGTGCCACCAGCAGGGGGGGACTAGAGAGTGGGGCGCAGTATTTT | TRBJ2-3 | TRBD2 | TRBV15 | NA
CASSPQGGHTEAFF | TGCGCCAGCAGCCCCCAGGGGGGTCACACTGAAGCTTTCTTT | TRBJ1-1 | TRBD1 | TRBV5-1 | few
CASSPVQAGDTQYF | TGTGCCAGCAGCCCCGTACAGGCCGGGGATACGCAGTATTTT | TRBJ2-3 | NA | TRBV6-2/TRBV6-3 | NA
CASSKRGRYGYTF | TGTGCCAGCAGTAAAAGGGGCCGCTATGGCTACACCTTC | TRBJ1-2 | NA | TRBV2 | NA
CASSLGDRAVEQYF | TGTGCCAGCAGCCTTGGGGACAGGGCGGTCGAGCAGTACTTC | TRBJ2-7 | TRBD1 | TRBV6-2/TRBV6-3 | NA
CASSPSNAGQGSPLHF | TGCGCCAGCAGCCCGTCAAACGCGGGACAGGGATCACCCCTCCACTTT | TRBJ1-6 | TRBD1 | TRBV4-3 | few
CASTGQGTNTEAFF | TGCGCCAGCACCGGACAGGGTACGAACACTGAAGCTTTCTTT | TRBJ1-1 | TRBD1 | TRBV5-1 | NA
CASSLYSSTGELFF | TGTGCCAGCAGCTTATACAGCTCCACCGGGGAGCTGTTTTTT | TRBJ2-2 | NA | TRBV7-9 | many
CASSLGGGNTEAFF | TGTGCCAGCAGTTTAGGGGGTGGGAACACTGAAGCTTTCTTT | TRBJ1-1 | NA | TRBV6-1 | NA
CASRRGSYEQYF | TGTGCCAGCAGGAGGGGGAGCTACGAGCAGTACTTC | TRBJ2-7 | NA | TRBV28 | NA
CASKLQYTGELFF | TGTGCCAGTAAGTTGCAGTACACCGGGGAGCTGTTTTTT | TRBJ2-2 | NA | TRBV19 | NA
CASSPPTGGNYGYTF | TGTGCCAGCAGCCCCCCGACAGGGGGCAACTATGGCTACACCTTC | TRBJ1-2 | TRBD1 | TRBV7-9 | NA
CASSYRQGAPETQYF | TGTGCCAGCAGCTACCGACAGGGGGCCCCCGAGACCCAGTACTTC | TRBJ2-5 | TRBD1 | TRBV3-1/TRBV3-2 | NA
CAWAWGQPNTEAFF | TGTGCCTGGGCGTGGGGACAGCCGAACACTGAAGCTTTCTTT | TRBJ1-1 | TRBD1 | TRBV30 | NA
CAWSKGGGGQPQHF | TGTGCCTGGAGTAAAGGGGGGGGAGGTCAGCCCCAGCATTTT | TRBJ1-5 | NA | TRBV30 | NA
CASSPRTGGTDTQYF | TGTGCCAGCTCACCAAGGACAGGGGGCACAGATACGCAGTATTTT | TRBJ2-3 | TRBD1 | TRBV18 | NA
CASSQDIAGEGGTDTQYF | TGTGCCAGCAGCCAAGATATAGCGGGGGAGGGTGGCACAGATACGCAGTATTTT | TRBJ2-3 | TRBD2 | TRBV3-1/TRBV3-2 | NA
CASRRGILSYEQYF | TGTGCCAGCCGTCGGGGGATCTTATCCTACGAGCAGTACTTC | TRBJ2-7 | NA | TRBV28 | NA
CASSLNSGANEKLFF | TGTGCCAGCAGCCTTAATTCGGGGGCTAATGAAAAACTGTTTTTT | TRBJ1-4 | NA | TRBV5-4 | NA
CASSQAGGGTDTQYF | TGTGCCAGCAGCCAAGCGGGGGGAGGCACAGATACGCAGTATTTT | TRBJ2-3 | TRBD2 | TRBV3-1/TRBV3-2 | NA
CASSPLHTGEIGYTF | TGTGCCAGCTCACCGCTTCACACAGGGGAAATAGGCTACACCTTC | TRBJ1-2 | TRBD1 | TRBV18 | NA
CSAPSSYGYTF | TGCAGTGCACCGAGTAGCTATGGCTACACCTTC | TRBJ1-2 | NA | TRBV20-1 | NA
CASSPLKGADTEAFF | TGTGCCAGCTCACCACTGAAGGGGGCGGACACTGAAGCTTTCTTT | TRBJ1-1 | TRBD1 | TRBV18 | NA
CASSYGRRGYEQYF | TGTGCCAGCAGTTACGGACGCAGGGGCTACGAGCAGTACTTC | TRBJ2-7 | NA | TRBV6-2/TRBV6-3 | NA
CATSDPGTGKDGYTF | TGTGCCACCAGTGACCCCGGGACAGGGAAGGACGGCTACACCTTC | TRBJ1-2 | TRBD1 | TRBV24-1 | NA